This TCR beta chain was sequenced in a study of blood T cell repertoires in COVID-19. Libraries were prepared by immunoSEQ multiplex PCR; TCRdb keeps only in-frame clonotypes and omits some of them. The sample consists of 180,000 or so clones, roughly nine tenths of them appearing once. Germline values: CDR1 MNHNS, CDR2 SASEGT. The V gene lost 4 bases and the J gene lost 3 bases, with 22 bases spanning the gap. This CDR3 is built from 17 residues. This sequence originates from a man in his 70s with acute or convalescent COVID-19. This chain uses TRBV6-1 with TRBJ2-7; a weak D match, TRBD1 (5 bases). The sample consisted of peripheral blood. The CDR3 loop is CASSGPLSRGHLYEQYF. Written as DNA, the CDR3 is TGTGCCAGCAGTGGACCCTTAAGTAGAGGACACCTCTACGAGCAGTACTTC.